Below, one TCR beta chain is given with its context. This sample is drawn from a study of cytomegalovirus exposure and HLA in healthy donors. Primers for the PCR totalled 60 Vbeta and 13 Jbeta. The repertoire was sequenced with immunoSEQ multiplex PCR; TCRdb's copy has only in-frame clones and lacks some. The sample lists approximately 77,000 clones, roughly four fifths occurring once. This CDR3 comprises 15 residues. Trimming at V came to 3 bases and at J to 9 bases, leaving 6 bases not matched to a gene. Looked up from germline, CDR1 is SEHNR and CDR2 is FQNEAQ (reference sequence). The sequence was collected from a middle-aged man in good health and CMV-seronegative. The sequenced sample was PBMCs. The chain combines TRBV7-9 with TRBJ2-1, with 12 bases matching TRBD2. The CDR3 loop is CASSFLAGGISEQFF. CDR3 nucleotide sequence: TGTGCCAGCAGCTTTCTAGCGGGAGGGATAAGTGAGCAGTTCTTC.